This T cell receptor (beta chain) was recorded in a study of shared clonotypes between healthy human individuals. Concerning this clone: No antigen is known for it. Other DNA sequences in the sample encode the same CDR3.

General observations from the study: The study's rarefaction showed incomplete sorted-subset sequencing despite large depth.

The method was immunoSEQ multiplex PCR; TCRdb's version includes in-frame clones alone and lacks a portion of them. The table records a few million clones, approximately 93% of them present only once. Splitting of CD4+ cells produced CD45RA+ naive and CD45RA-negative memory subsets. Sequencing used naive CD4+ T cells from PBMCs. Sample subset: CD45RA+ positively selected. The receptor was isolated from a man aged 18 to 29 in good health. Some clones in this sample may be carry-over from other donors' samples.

CDR3 DNA sequence: TGTGCCAGCAGTGGAGGGGCAACTAATGAAAAACTGTTTTTT. Translation gives CASSGGATNEKLFF. The chain carries TRBV28 and TRBJ1-4, with a tentative D call TRBD1 (5 bases). Deletions cut 5 bases from V and 0 bases from J, with 7 bases between. The CDR3 length is 14 residues. Germline V gene lookup returns CDR1 MDHEN and CDR2 SYDVKM.